Given below is one T cell receptor (beta chain) in context. As yet, its antigen is unknown. Other DNA variants within this sample encode the same CDR3. This entry belongs to a study of beta chain features in type 1 diabetes. The study's findings and limits: Type 1 diabetes patients had VDJ junctions that carried fewer insertions and more deletions.

Expressed TCRB transcripts were sequenced, since all the RNA that had been isolated was reverse transcribed. It was found that naive, central memory and regulatory T cell samples averaged about 4 million reads. The assay was immunoSEQ multiplex PCR, and TCRdb's table has in-frame clones only and misses some. The sample includes approximately 160,000 clones, just over 9% of them seen just once. The CDR3 consists of 13 residues. Germline loops: CDR1 MNHNY, CDR2 SVGAGI (reference sequence). J gave up 5 bases and V 6 bases, and 3 bases lay outside the gene matches. Based on CD45RO/CCR7/CD25/CD127/CD95/CD27, CD4+ regulatory, stem cell-like memory, naive and central memory cells were sorted.

The chain is built from TRBV6-6 and TRBJ1-4, with 7 bases aligning to TRBD1. The sequencing sample was made of central memory CD4+ T cells from blood. The receptor comes from a woman aged 18 to 35 in good health. The DNA for the CDR3 is TGTGCCAGCAGGGGACAGCTGAATGAAAAACTGTTTTTT. Translated: CASRGQLNEKLFF.